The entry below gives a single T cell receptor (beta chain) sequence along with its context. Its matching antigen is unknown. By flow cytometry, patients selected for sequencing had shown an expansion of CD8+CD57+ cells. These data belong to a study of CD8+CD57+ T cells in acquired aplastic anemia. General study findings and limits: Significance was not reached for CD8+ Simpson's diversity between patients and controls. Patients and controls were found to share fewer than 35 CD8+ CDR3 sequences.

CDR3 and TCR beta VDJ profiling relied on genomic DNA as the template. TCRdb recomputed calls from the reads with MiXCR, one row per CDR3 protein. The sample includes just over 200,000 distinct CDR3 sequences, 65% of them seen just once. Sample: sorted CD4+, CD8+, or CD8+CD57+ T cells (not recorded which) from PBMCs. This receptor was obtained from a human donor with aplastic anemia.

The CDR3 coding sequence is TGTGCCAGTAGTTCACCCAGGGGGACTACGAACACTGAAGCTTTCTTT. Residues: CASSSPRGTTNTEAFF. V is TRBV19 and J is TRBJ1-1; 7 bases are shared with TRBD1. Germline CDR1 LNHDA, CDR2 SQIVND (reference sequence). The CDR3 is 16 residues long. V gave up 5 bases and J gave up 1 base; unmatched junction bases: 10.